This T cell receptor beta chain originates from a study of blood T cell repertoires in COVID-19. The overall study: Nucleic acid was either cDNA or gDNA, and it came from T cells, B-cell-depleted T cells, or PBMCs.

The CDR3 sequence is 18 residues long. Germline V CDR1 and CDR2: LNHDA, SQIVND (reference sequence). V gave up 5 bases and J gave up 1 base; unmatched junction bases: 16. Authors' methods: Reference gene primer amplification in the assay estimated nucleated cell counts. Method: immunoSEQ multiplex PCR; TCRdb's copy keeps in-frame clones and lacks some. That table furnishes V, J and clone size, whereas the DNA furnished D and trimming. The sample shows approximately 130,000 clones, around 76% of them seen only once. The sample taken for sequencing was peripheral blood. This receptor was obtained from a human donor in a cohort sampled during active COVID-19. This chain links TRBV19 with TRBJ1-2, with 7 bases fitting TRBD1. The CDR3 here is CASSPYPGTGAINYGYTF. In DNA form, the CDR3 reads TGTGCCAGTAGTCCCTACCCCGGCACAGGGGCGATTAACTATGGCTACACCTTC.